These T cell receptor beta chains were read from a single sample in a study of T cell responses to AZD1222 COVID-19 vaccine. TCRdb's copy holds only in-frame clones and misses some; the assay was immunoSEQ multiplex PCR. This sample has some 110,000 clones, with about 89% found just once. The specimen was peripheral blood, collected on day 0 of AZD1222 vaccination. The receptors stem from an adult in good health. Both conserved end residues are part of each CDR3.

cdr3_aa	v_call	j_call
CASRDRGGTNTGELFF	TRBV7-2	TRBJ2-2
CASSKAFTVDSNQPQHF	TRBV21-1	TRBJ1-5
CASSDRGGSEKLFF	TRBV2	TRBJ1-4
CASSPGTGGLTFQETQYF	TRBV9	TRBJ2-5
CASSFRSGDTGELFF	TRBV11-3	TRBJ2-2
CASTFFGGASHNEQFF	TRBV2	TRBJ2-1
CASRPSGPNEQFF	TRBV12-3/TRBV12-4	TRBJ2-1
CASSLDREQYF	TRBV13	TRBJ2-7
CASSFGTGLYEQYF	TRBV7-8	TRBJ2-7
CASSLRGAGNTEAFF	TRBV7-3	TRBJ1-1
CASSHIGETEAFF	TRBV19	TRBJ1-1
CASSAGQGWDEQYF	TRBV5-4	TRBJ2-7
CASSEMAEVNAGGYTF	TRBV6-1	TRBJ1-2
CASSNTDTQYF	TRBV9	TRBJ2-3
CASSFMDIRRGYTGELFF	TRBV7-9	TRBJ2-2
CASSIDRDGNYGYTF	TRBV19	TRBJ1-2